Described below is a single T cell receptor beta chain sequence and its context. This clone was detected only a few times. It lacks a known antigen. No quality values exist for individual bases; no much larger clone is one base distant. Other DNA sequences within the sample encode an identical CDR3. In total, approximately 700 healthy bone marrow donors made up the cohort. All cohort members were sampled while nominally healthy, although unrecorded immune exposures were likely present. The donor was CMV seronegative and belonged to the group of 380 or so seronegative cohort members. A peripheral blood sample was collected from each donor, and TCR beta sequencing was performed on peripheral blood mononuclear cells. Genomic DNA was extracted from the blood cell samples with the Qiagen DNeasy Blood Extraction Kit. This sample is part of a study of cytomegalovirus exposure and HLA in healthy donors (TCRdb year 2017). General notes on the study: According to an earlier analysis of 550 to 750 of the donors, about 190 million T cells yielded approximately 120 million unique TCR beta sequences and approximately 280 Gb of sequence data. The study used immunosequencing to profile the T cell repertoires of under 700 subjects and linked those repertoires to cytomegalovirus serostatus. An early release that covered about 600 HLA-typed donors contained around 330 gigabases of sequencing data and tens of millions of unique TCR sequences. The number of typed donors differed by locus: 629-630 for A, B, C, DRB1 and DQB1; 500 to 550 for DQA1; around 610 for DPA1; and about 470 for DPB1. Among the roughly 390 genotyped donors, around 81% belonged to the genetic ancestry cluster associated with self-reported Caucasian donors. In a later genetic analysis, genome-wide SNP genotypes for about 55% of the roughly 670 donors were used, and that subset was treated as a discovery cohort. Along with the approximately 700-subject first cohort, a separate validation cohort of over a hundred different subjects was used. To decide whether each TCR beta V gene segment behaved as functional or pseudogenic, an earlier analysis of fewer than 750 of the donors relied on high-throughput TCR beta sequencing. A few DR-DQ haplotypes were handled as single units for association and clustering because linkage in the cohort was strong. The study was designed to test whether signatures of past pathogen exposure could be identified by cataloging public T cell receptors. Donor age, sex, ethnicity and CMV serostatus were compiled alongside the repertoire data. To predict cytomegalovirus infection status, the study brought together high-throughput TCR immunosequencing, statistical association of individual TCRs with disease status, and machine learning. In the later analysis, no new phenotypic data were used to find candidate immune exposures; instead, reliance was placed on TCR beta sequences and their occurrence across donors. All discovery cohort repertoires had been generated using a single sequencing platform. Among about 400 genotyped donors of the cohort, an average of roughly 230,000 unique TCR beta nucleotide sequences was sequenced per donor, of which about 19% were non-productive. HLA typing included class I and class II loci at four-digit resolution. A later analysis re-examined previously published TCR beta repertoires from more than 600 donors and added high-resolution HLA genotyping to investigate patterns of TCR occurrence. Overall results and qualifications from the work: The earlier analysis of approximately 540 of the donors excluded some 15 rarely observed V segments, including chromosome 9 orphons, because counts were too low. According to a later genetic analysis, donors in an Asian-associated ancestry cluster had fewer N-insertions in productive TCRs than the approximately 650-donor mean. Linkage disequilibrium might explain the correlated functional status among segregating V segments, but an unknown experimental factor could not be ruled out. Strong co-occurrence of HLA alleles, especially DR and DQ, made assigning TCR associations to individual alleles difficult. Presence/absence analyses assumed roughly uniform sequencing depth across donors, an assumption that may not hold. A later analysis found that HLA-associated TCR beta chains were more clonally expanded and had lower generation probabilities than equally common non-associated chains. HLA typing was unavailable for some donors at each locus, so association tests used only the typed subset. The study listed 150 to 200 TCR beta chains as associated with cytomegalovirus. In both the original and validation cohorts, the classifier was reported to diagnose cytomegalovirus status with high specificity and sensitivity. The authors suggested that the approach could potentially be generalized to other disease states and immunological phenotypes. According to a later analysis, TCR association rates differed among HLA loci, with DRB1 alleles showing the most associated TCRs and HLA-C alleles showing the fewest. CMV serostatus was the only immune exposure information available for the cohort. In a later genetic analysis, a missense DCLRE1C variant was associated with V-gene and J-gene trimming of TCR beta chains, and the association was replicated in an independent cohort. A further reported finding was that TCR beta sequences accurately predicted the HLA-A and HLA-B alleles for most subjects in the first cohort. An earlier analysis of approximately 500 of the donors showed that most TCR beta V segments appeared in productive rearrangements either about 87% or about 30% of the time, which broadly matched IMGT annotations. A few of the identified cytomegalovirus-associated TCR beta chains were confirmed in vitro to be specific for cytomegalovirus antigens. Specific HLA alleles were associated with roughly 16,000 TCR beta sequences at a false discovery rate of 0.05 in a later analysis. This cohort had only TCR beta chains sequenced, and the lack of alpha or paired-chain data limited which features could be detected. The sequencing pipeline was judged likely to have produced a cluster of highly shared sequence variants as a technical artifact. According to a later analysis, parvovirus B19, influenza, CMV and Epstein-Barr virus appeared linked to several top co-occurrence clusters. Most CMV-associated TCR beta chains appeared to be HLA-restricted in a later analysis, and the HLA associations seemed to be driven largely by CMV exposure. Across donors, most TCR sequences were observed very rarely, whereas some public TCRs were present in many individuals. The 87-base-pair reads could not distinguish some IMGT-functional V segments, including TRBV6-2 and TRBV6-3, so those segments were excluded.

Preparation of the library involved the immunoSEQ multiplex PCR assay. For the multiplex PCR, a mixture combining 60 forward primers for TCR Vbeta segments and 13 reverse primers for TCR Jbeta segments was used. A multiplex PCR assay on genomic DNA amplified the CDR3 region of rearranged TCR beta genes. The amplified TCR beta libraries were sequenced on the Illumina HiSeq System as 87-base-pair reads. The authors' analysis ran thus. A later analysis counted about 82 million unique TCR beta chains across the 550 to 750 repertoires, and about 10 million of these chains were shared by at least two donors. To remove PCR and sequencing errors, raw reads were error-corrected and collapsed into unique sequences using a nearest-neighbor algorithm that merged closely related sequences. To assign V, D and J gene segments, CDR3 sequences were aligned to IMGT reference sequences. For a sequence to be retained, a match of at least six nucleotides to both a V gene segment and a J gene segment was required. Rearrangements were called productive when the CDR3 lacked stop codons and stayed in frame with V and J; all others were non-productive. Following IMGT convention, CDR3 was defined as the stretch from the second conserved V-encoded cysteine to the conserved J-encoded phenylalanine. The earlier analysis of some 580 of the donors excluded any sequence lacking an unambiguous match to a single V gene segment. In an earlier analysis of around 590 of the donors, a V segment was called functional when productive rearrangements were above 56.7%, and segregating when the standard deviation between donors exceeded 5%. A statistical classification framework was developed to diagnose cytomegalovirus status using the catalog of TCR beta chain sequences. In a later analysis, V and J genes were assigned by comparing TCR nucleotide sequences against IMGT/GENE-DB human TR gene sequences. A later analysis assigned CDR3 sequences and most-parsimonious VDJ recombination scenarios with the TCRdist pipeline. In a later analysis, every TCR beta chain was defined by the combination of its CDR3 amino acid sequence and its V-gene family, and reads without a unique V-gene family were dropped. A later analysis removed several hundred highly shared, low-generation-probability nucleotide sequences to deal with suspected cross-contamination and a sequencing artifact. In a later analysis, a clonal expansion index for each public chain was calculated from normalized within-repertoire ranks of inferred template counts. A later analysis computed generation probabilities with a VDJ recombination model fitted to out-of-frame rearrangements, and checked the results against IGoR. In a later analysis, hypergeometric tests were used to score TCR-TCR, TCR-HLA and TCR-CMV co-occurrence, with a repertoire-size bias correction applied to TCR pairs. To estimate false discovery rates, a later analysis permuted the HLA or CMV assignments 20 times. In a later analysis, co-occurring TCRs were grouped using DBSCAN, and TCRdist sequence similarity was added for clustering within HLA-allele-positive subsets. Repertoires with fewer than 30,000 or more than 120,000 public chains, plus five repertoires with anomalous nucleotide sharing, were excluded from co-occurrence clustering. TCRdb stores this immuneACCESS table with in-frame sequences only. Part of the clones is absent; in the studies checked, under half of the shortfall reflects unresolved V genes, and no reason is known for the rest. V and J calls and clone size are copied from that table; D and trimming were computed from the DNA. This sample holds 100,000 or so clones; 69% were observed only once. Approximately 3% of the sample belongs to the ten largest clones.

From the cysteine through the phenylalanine, the CDR3 covers 14 amino acids. The CDR3 DNA has 42 bases and is translated from base 1. The V end loses 5 bases and the J end loses 5 bases, and a stretch of 16 bases separates them. Reading the germline V gene gives CDR1 MNHNS and CDR2 SASEGT. The rearrangement joined TRBV6-1 to TRBJ2-7, and possibly TRBD1, on 6 matching bases. Sequencing was carried out using PBMCs. The sequence was collected from a young man in good health and CMV-seronegative. The CDR3 amino acid sequence is: CASSSSGEGDEQYF. The sequenced DNA is TGTGCCAGCAGTTCCTCAGGGGAAGGAGACGAGCAGTACTTC.